A selection of T cell receptor beta chains follows, all from one sample in a study of blood T cell repertoires in COVID-19. Sequenced by immunoSEQ multiplex PCR; TCRdb stores in-frame clones only, minus some. The sample includes about 160,000 clones, 75% to 80% of them seen just once. Material: peripheral blood. The receptors come from a woman of 80 years or more with acute or convalescent COVID-19. Each CDR3 is given with its conserved first and last residue. D genes are given only for firm matches. For some rows the clone size is stated as once, few or many, or as a class when expanded; others skip it.

V gene: TRBV24-1; clone size: NA; D gene: NA; J gene: TRBJ1-1; CDR3 DNA: TGTGCCACCAGTGACCCCTCGACACCTGAAGCTTTCTTT; CDR3 protein: CATSDPSTPEAFF
V gene: TRBV30; clone size: NA; D gene: NA; J gene: TRBJ1-6; CDR3 DNA: TGTGCCTGGGGCCTTGTGGGGCAGGGTGGATCACCCCTCCACTTT; CDR3 protein: CAWGLVGQGGSPLHF
V gene: TRBV5-4; clone size: NA; D gene: NA; J gene: TRBJ1-2; CDR3 DNA: TGTGCCAGCAGCTTGGTCGACAGGAGCTATGGCTACACCTTC; CDR3 protein: CASSLVDRSYGYTF
V gene: TRBV12-3/TRBV12-4; clone size: NA; D gene: NA; J gene: TRBJ2-7; CDR3 DNA: TGTGCCAGCAGCCCCCCTGGGGGGGAGCAGTACTTC; CDR3 protein: CASSPPGGEQYF
V gene: TRBV3-1/TRBV3-2; clone size: once; D gene: TRBD1; J gene: TRBJ1-1; CDR3 DNA: TGTGCCAGCAGCCGGACAGGTTTTGAAGCTTTCTTT; CDR3 protein: CASSRTGFEAFF
V gene: TRBV12-3/TRBV12-4; clone size: few; D gene: NA; J gene: TRBJ1-5; CDR3 DNA: TGTGCCAGCAGGCGCGACAGGTTGCAGCCCCAGCATTTT; CDR3 protein: CASRRDRLQPQHF
V gene: TRBV5-8; clone size: NA; D gene: TRBD1; J gene: TRBJ1-5; CDR3 DNA: TGTGCCAGCAGTCGGGACAGGGGACAGCCCCAGCATTTT; CDR3 protein: CASSRDRGQPQHF
V gene: TRBV30; clone size: NA; D gene: TRBD1; J gene: TRBJ1-1; CDR3 DNA: TGTGCCTCAAAAGGGGACAGGGTTGTTTCTGAAGCTTTCTTT; CDR3 protein: CASKGDRVVSEAFF
V gene: TRBV18; clone size: few; D gene: NA; J gene: TRBJ2-7; CDR3 DNA: TGTGCCAGCTCACCACGGACAGAGACCTACGAGCAGTACTTC; CDR3 protein: CASSPRTETYEQYF
V gene: TRBV19; clone size: NA; D gene: NA; J gene: TRBJ1-1; CDR3 DNA: TGTGCCAGTAGTAGGGAGGGTATAGACACTGAAGCTTTCTTT; CDR3 protein: CASSREGIDTEAFF
V gene: TRBV28; clone size: NA; D gene: NA; J gene: TRBJ2-1; CDR3 DNA: TGTGCCAGCAGTGCAGGAGGGCCGAACAATGAGCAGTTCTTC; CDR3 protein: CASSAGGPNNEQFF
V gene: TRBV20-1; clone size: NA; D gene: NA; J gene: TRBJ2-5; CDR3 DNA: TGCAGTTCTACTCCCGGGGAAACCCAGTACTTC; CDR3 protein: CSSTPGETQYF
V gene: TRBV6-5; clone size: NA; D gene: TRBD1; J gene: TRBJ1-2; CDR3 DNA: TGTGCCAGCAGTACGGACAGGGCTAACTATGGCTACACCTTC; CDR3 protein: CASSTDRANYGYTF
V gene: TRBV7-8; clone size: NA; D gene: NA; J gene: TRBJ2-5; CDR3 DNA: TGTGCCAGCAGCTTAGTGGAGAGGGAGACCCAGTACTTC; CDR3 protein: CASSLVERETQYF
V gene: TRBV10-1; clone size: NA; D gene: NA; J gene: TRBJ2-5; CDR3 DNA: TGCGCCAGCAGTGCACAGGGTTTTGGGGAGACCCAGTACTTC; CDR3 protein: CASSAQGFGETQYF
V gene: TRBV5-4; clone size: NA; D gene: TRBD2; J gene: TRBJ2-1; CDR3 DNA: TGTGCCAGCAGCTCCGCAGCGGGAGGAGTCTACAATGAGCAGTTCTTC; CDR3 protein: CASSSAAGGVYNEQFF
V gene: TRBV29-1; clone size: few; D gene: NA; J gene: TRBJ1-4; CDR3 DNA: TGCAGCGCTCAAGGGGTAGATGAAAAACTGTTTTTT; CDR3 protein: CSAQGVDEKLFF
V gene: TRBV5-6; clone size: NA; D gene: NA; J gene: TRBJ2-3; CDR3 DNA: TGTGCCAGCAGCTGGACCGGGGTGGAGGGCGGTACGCAGTATTTT; CDR3 protein: CASSWTGVEGGTQYF
V gene: TRBV6-6; clone size: few; D gene: TRBD1; J gene: TRBJ1-1; CDR3 DNA: TGTGCCAGCACCCAGGACAGGGCTACTGAAGCTTTCTTT; CDR3 protein: CASTQDRATEAFF
V gene: TRBV4-1; clone size: NA; D gene: TRBD1; J gene: TRBJ1-2; CDR3 DNA: TGCGCCAGCAGCCAACCGGGACAGGGGAAGGGCTACACCTTC; CDR3 protein: CASSQPGQGKGYTF
V gene: TRBV5-1; clone size: NA; D gene: TRBD2; J gene: TRBJ2-7; CDR3 DNA: TGCGCCAGCAGTACAGGAGCGGGAGGCTTGAACGAGCAGTACTTC; CDR3 protein: CASSTGAGGLNEQYF
V gene: TRBV2; clone size: NA; D gene: TRBD1; J gene: TRBJ1-1; CDR3 DNA: TGTGCCAGCATACGGGACAGGGACTCTGAAGCTTTCTTT; CDR3 protein: CASIRDRDSEAFF
V gene: TRBV7-8; clone size: NA; D gene: NA; J gene: TRBJ2-7; CDR3 DNA: TGTGCCAGCAGCTCAGATTACGCCTCACCGGAGCAGTACTTC; CDR3 protein: CASSSDYASPEQYF
V gene: TRBV6-5; clone size: NA; D gene: TRBD2; J gene: TRBJ2-7; CDR3 DNA: TGTGCCAGCAGATCGACTAGCGGGCGAACCTACGAGCAGTACTTC; CDR3 protein: CASRSTSGRTYEQYF
V gene: TRBV27; clone size: NA; D gene: NA; J gene: TRBJ1-2; CDR3 DNA: TGTGCCAGCAGTCCCCGTGGAGGGTTCGGCTACACCTTC; CDR3 protein: CASSPRGGFGYTF
V gene: TRBV5-1; clone size: NA; D gene: TRBD2; J gene: TRBJ2-3; CDR3 DNA: TGCGCCAGCAGCTTGGGGTTCGGGACTAGCGGCACAGATACGCAGTATTTT; CDR3 protein: CASSLGFGTSGTDTQYF
V gene: TRBV7-3; clone size: NA; D gene: NA; J gene: TRBJ2-3; CDR3 DNA: TGTGCCAGCAGCTCACAGGGAGTGTGGAGCACAGATACGCAGTATTTT; CDR3 protein: CASSSQGVWSTDTQYF
V gene: TRBV21-1; clone size: NA; D gene: NA; J gene: TRBJ2-5; CDR3 DNA: TGTGCCAGCAGCAAAGTTGTTCCGGCGGGGGGCCAAGAGACCCAGTACTTC; CDR3 protein: CASSKVVPAGGQETQYF
V gene: TRBV6-5; clone size: NA; D gene: TRBD1; J gene: TRBJ1-1; CDR3 DNA: TGTGCCAGCAGTTACGGCAGGGGGAGCACTGAAGCTTTCTTT; CDR3 protein: CASSYGRGSTEAFF
V gene: TRBV4-2; clone size: NA; D gene: TRBD2; J gene: TRBJ2-5; CDR3 DNA: TGTGCCAGCAGCCAAGATTCTACTAGCGGGAGAGCGAAGACCCAGTACTTC; CDR3 protein: CASSQDSTSGRAKTQYF
V gene: TRBV6-1; clone size: once; D gene: TRBD1; J gene: TRBJ1-4; CDR3 DNA: TGTGCCAGCAGTGAAGCCAGGGGGGTAGGCGAAAAACTGTTTTTT; CDR3 protein: CASSEARGVGEKLFF
V gene: TRBV4-1; clone size: few; D gene: TRBD1; J gene: TRBJ1-5; CDR3 DNA: TGCGCCAGCAGCCACTTGACAGGGGGCCAGCCCCAGCATTTT; CDR3 protein: CASSHLTGGQPQHF
V gene: TRBV9; clone size: NA; D gene: TRBD2; J gene: TRBJ2-1; CDR3 DNA: TGTGCCAGCAGCCCGAGCTCTCGGGACTATCGTAGTGAGCAGTTCTTC; CDR3 protein: CASSPSSRDYRSEQFF
V gene: TRBV7-9; clone size: NA; D gene: TRBD1; J gene: TRBJ1-6; CDR3 DNA: TGTGCCAGCAGCGGCGGACAGGGGGCTTGGTCACCCCTCCACTTT; CDR3 protein: CASSGGQGAWSPLHF
V gene: TRBV19; clone size: NA; D gene: TRBD1; J gene: TRBJ1-5; CDR3 DNA: TGTGCCAGTAGTATAATGGGACAGAGAAGCAATCAGCCCCAGCATTTT; CDR3 protein: CASSIMGQRSNQPQHF
V gene: TRBV19; clone size: once; D gene: NA; J gene: TRBJ1-2; CDR3 DNA: TGTGCCAGTAGTTCCGGTTCGAGTGGTAACTATGGCTACACCTTC; CDR3 protein: CASSSGSSGNYGYTF
V gene: TRBV5-5; clone size: once; D gene: TRBD2; J gene: TRBJ2-7; CDR3 DNA: TGTGCCAGCAGCTTGGGACTAGCGGCAACCTACGAGCAGTACTTC; CDR3 protein: CASSLGLAATYEQYF
V gene: TRBV13; clone size: once; D gene: NA; J gene: TRBJ2-1; CDR3 DNA: TGTGCCAGCAGCCCCCGCCCAGGGGTCGGTGAGCAGTTCTTC; CDR3 protein: CASSPRPGVGEQFF
V gene: TRBV27; clone size: NA; D gene: TRBD1; J gene: TRBJ2-7; CDR3 DNA: TGTGCCAGCAGCGGGTTGGGGACAGGGGAAAACGAGCAGTACTTC; CDR3 protein: CASSGLGTGENEQYF
V gene: TRBV7-9; clone size: NA; D gene: TRBD1; J gene: TRBJ2-2; CDR3 DNA: TGTGCCAGCAGCCCCCGGGACAGCGCGAACACCGGGGAGCTGTTTTTT; CDR3 protein: CASSPRDSANTGELFF
V gene: TRBV5-5; clone size: NA; D gene: TRBD1; J gene: TRBJ1-2; CDR3 DNA: TGTGCCAGCAGCCTGACAGGGGGCTCTGGCTACACCTTC; CDR3 protein: CASSLTGGSGYTF
V gene: TRBV6-5; clone size: NA; D gene: NA; J gene: TRBJ1-2; CDR3 DNA: TGTGCCAGTACCCTCTCGACATTAGATTCCTATGGCTACACCTTC; CDR3 protein: CASTLSTLDSYGYTF
V gene: TRBV3-1/TRBV3-2; clone size: NA; D gene: NA; J gene: TRBJ2-7; CDR3 DNA: TGTGCCAGCAGCCTGAACGGGGGGCAGCGCTACGAGCAGTACTTC; CDR3 protein: CASSLNGGQRYEQYF
V gene: TRBV6-5; clone size: NA; D gene: NA; J gene: TRBJ2-2; CDR3 DNA: TGTGCCAGCAGTTCCCTCCCGAGTCGTATTTCCGGGGAGCTGTTTTTT; CDR3 protein: CASSSLPSRISGELFF
V gene: TRBV10-3; clone size: NA; D gene: NA; J gene: TRBJ1-1; CDR3 DNA: TGTGCCATCAGGCGGGGGCTGAACACTGAAGCTTTCTTT; CDR3 protein: CAIRRGLNTEAFF
V gene: TRBV5-6; clone size: NA; D gene: NA; J gene: TRBJ2-1; CDR3 DNA: TGTGCCAGCAGCTCCATTGGAGGCGGGGGCCAGGGGCAGTTCTTC; CDR3 protein: CASSSIGGGGQGQFF
V gene: TRBV5-1; clone size: NA; D gene: TRBD2; J gene: TRBJ2-3; CDR3 DNA: TGCGCCAGCAGCTATGGACTAGCGGGAAGCACAGATACGCAGTATTTT; CDR3 protein: CASSYGLAGSTDTQYF
V gene: TRBV6-5; clone size: NA; D gene: TRBD1; J gene: TRBJ1-2; CDR3 DNA: TGTGCCAGCAGTTATAGGGGGCCTAACTATGGCTACACCTTC; CDR3 protein: CASSYRGPNYGYTF
V gene: TRBV3-1/TRBV3-2; clone size: few; D gene: TRBD2; J gene: TRBJ2-7; CDR3 DNA: TGTGCCAGCAGCCAAGAGGTCTTAGCGGGAGTCTCCTACGAGCAGTACTTC; CDR3 protein: CASSQEVLAGVSYEQYF
V gene: TRBV19; clone size: NA; D gene: TRBD1; J gene: TRBJ1-1; CDR3 DNA: TGTGCCAGTAGTTCGACAGGGGCCCTGAACACTGAAGCTTTCTTT; CDR3 protein: CASSSTGALNTEAFF